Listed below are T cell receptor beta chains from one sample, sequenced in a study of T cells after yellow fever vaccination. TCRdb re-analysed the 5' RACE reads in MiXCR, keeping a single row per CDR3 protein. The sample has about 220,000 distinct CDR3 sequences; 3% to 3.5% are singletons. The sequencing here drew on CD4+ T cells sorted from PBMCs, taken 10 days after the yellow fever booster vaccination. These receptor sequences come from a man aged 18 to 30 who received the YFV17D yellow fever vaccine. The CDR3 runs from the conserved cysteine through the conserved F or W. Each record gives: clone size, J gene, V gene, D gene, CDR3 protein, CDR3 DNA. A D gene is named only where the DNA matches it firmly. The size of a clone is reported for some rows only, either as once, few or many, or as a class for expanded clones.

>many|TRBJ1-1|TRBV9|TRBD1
CASSPRTGLVNTEAFF
TGTGCCAGCAGCCCCCGGACAGGGTTAGTGAACACTGAAGCTTTCTTT
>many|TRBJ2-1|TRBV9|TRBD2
CASSVDQRGGYNEQFF
TGTGCCAGCAGCGTCGACCAGCGGGGGGGGTACAATGAGCAGTTCTTC
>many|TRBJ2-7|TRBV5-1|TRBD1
CASSLWGATGQGGYEQYF
TGCGCCAGCAGCTTGTGGGGAGCCACGGGACAGGGAGGGTACGAGCAGTACTTC
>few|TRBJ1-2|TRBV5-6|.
CASSASRAGGYGYTF
TGTGCCAGCAGCGCAAGCAGGGCCGGCGGCTATGGCTACACCTTC
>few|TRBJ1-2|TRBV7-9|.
CASSLWAGDNYGYTF
TGTGCCAGCAGCTTATGGGCAGGGGACAACTATGGCTACACCTTC
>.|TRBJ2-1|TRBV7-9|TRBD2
CASSGGVLAGGLSYNEQFF
TGTGCCAGCAGCGGTGGGGTACTAGCGGGGGGGCTTTCCTACAATGAGCAGTTCTTC
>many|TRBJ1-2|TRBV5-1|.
CASSLDRANYGYTF
TGCGCCAGCAGCTTGGACAGGGCTAACTATGGCTACACCTTC
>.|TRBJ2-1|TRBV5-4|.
CASRTPGGSTNEQFF
TGTGCCAGCAGAACCCCCGGGGGCAGTACAAATGAGCAGTTCTTC
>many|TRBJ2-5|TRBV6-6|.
CASISQEETQYF
TGTGCCAGCATCTCCCAGGAGGAGACCCAGTACTTC
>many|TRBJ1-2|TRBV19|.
CASSPSTAKGYGYTF
TGTGCCAGTAGTCCGTCGACCGCGAAAGGCTATGGCTACACCTTC
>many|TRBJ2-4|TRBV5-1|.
CASSLAAGPPIRDIQYF
TGCGCCAGCAGCTTGGCCGCGGGACCACCCATCAGGGACATTCAGTACTTC
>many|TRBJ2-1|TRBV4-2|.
CASSPGRWQYNEQFF
TGTGCCAGCAGCCCCGGGCGGTGGCAGTACAATGAGCAGTTCTTC
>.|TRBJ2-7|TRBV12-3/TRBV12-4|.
CASSLRDRAYEQYF
TGTGCCAGCAGTTTACGGGACCGAGCCTACGAGCAGTACTTC
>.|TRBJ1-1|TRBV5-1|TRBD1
CASSLAGTGVTEAFF
TGCGCCAGCAGCTTGGCCGGGACAGGGGTCACTGAAGCTTTCTTT
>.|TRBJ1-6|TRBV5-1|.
CASSPTGADSPLHF
TGCGCCAGCAGCCCGACCGGTGCCGATTCACCCCTCCACTTT
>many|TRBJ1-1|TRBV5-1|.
CASSLRGIDTEAFF
TGCGCCAGCAGCTTGCGAGGAATCGACACTGAAGCTTTCTTT
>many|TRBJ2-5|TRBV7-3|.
CASSLGGAYGETQYF
TGTGCCAGCAGCTTAGGGGGGGCCTATGGGGAGACCCAGTACTTC
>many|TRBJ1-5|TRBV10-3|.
CAISEFDSNQPQHF
TGTGCCATCAGTGAGTTTGATAGCAATCAGCCCCAGCATTTT
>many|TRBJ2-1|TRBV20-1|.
CSAPFPAGSDEQFF
TGCAGTGCTCCCTTCCCGGCGGGTAGCGATGAGCAGTTCTTC
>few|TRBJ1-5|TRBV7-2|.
CASSYELNQPQHF
TGTGCCAGCAGCTACGAACTAAATCAGCCCCAGCATTTT
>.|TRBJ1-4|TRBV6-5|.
CASSRDAPTPNEKLFF
TGTGCCAGCAGCCGAGATGCCCCAACCCCTAATGAAAAACTGTTTTTT
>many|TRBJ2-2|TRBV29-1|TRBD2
CSGRLAGLSGELFF
TGCAGCGGACGACTAGCGGGGCTGTCCGGGGAGCTGTTTTTT
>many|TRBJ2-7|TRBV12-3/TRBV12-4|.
CASSFHGGGLEQYF
TGTGCCAGCAGTTTCCACGGGGGAGGTCTTGAGCAGTACTTC
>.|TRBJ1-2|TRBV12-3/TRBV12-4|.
CASSLGRLVALYGYTF
TGTGCCAGCAGTTTAGGGCGATTGGTGGCCTTGTATGGCTACACCTTC
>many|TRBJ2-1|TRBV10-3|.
CAIRLSSSNEQFF
TGTGCCATCAGGCTTAGCAGTTCCAATGAGCAGTTCTTC
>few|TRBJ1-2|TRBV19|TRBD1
CASTPGQRNYGYTF
TGTGCCAGTACGCCGGGACAGCGAAACTATGGCTACACCTTC
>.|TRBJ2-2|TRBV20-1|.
CSARAPTTGELFF
TGCAGTGCTAGGGCCCCAACCACCGGGGAGCTGTTTTTT
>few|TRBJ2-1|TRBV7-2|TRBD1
CASSSQGAVVGNEQFF
TGTGCCAGCAGCTCACAGGGGGCAGTTGTAGGCAATGAGCAGTTCTTC
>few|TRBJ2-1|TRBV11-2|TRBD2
CASSLGLAGLNEQFF
TGTGCCAGCAGCTTAGGGCTAGCGGGACTCAATGAGCAGTTCTTC
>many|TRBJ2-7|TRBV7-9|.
CASSLGSRFYEQYF
TGTGCCAGCAGCTTAGGGTCCCGCTTCTACGAGCAGTACTTC
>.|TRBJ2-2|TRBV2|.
CASRAEPNTGELFF
TGTGCCAGCAGGGCAGAACCGAACACCGGGGAGCTGTTTTTT
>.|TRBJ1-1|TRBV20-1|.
CSAPPPSVNTEALF
TGCAGTGCTCCCCCCCCGTCGGTGAACACTGAAGCTCTCTTT
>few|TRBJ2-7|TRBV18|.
CASSPGAGSTEQYF
TGTGCCAGCTCACCAGGGGCAGGGTCAACCGAGCAGTACTTC
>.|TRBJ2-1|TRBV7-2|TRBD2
CASSHSVSSGGAHEQFF
TGTGCCAGCAGCCATTCCGTTTCTAGCGGGGGGGCGCATGAGCAGTTCTTC
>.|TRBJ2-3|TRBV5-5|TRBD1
CASSRGDSSRDTQYF
TGTGCCAGCAGCCGTGGGGACAGCTCCCGAGATACGCAGTATTTT
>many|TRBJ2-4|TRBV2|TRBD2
CASSLERGGSKNIQYF
TGTGCCAGCAGTCTAGAGCGGGGGGGATCCAAAAACATTCAGTACTTC
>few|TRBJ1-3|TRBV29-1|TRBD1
CSVGQSSGNTIYF
TGCAGCGTGGGACAGAGCTCTGGAAACACCATATATTTT
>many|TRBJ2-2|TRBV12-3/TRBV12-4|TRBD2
CASSWGGTTGELFF
TGTGCCAGCAGTTGGGGGGGGACCACCGGGGAGCTGTTTTTT
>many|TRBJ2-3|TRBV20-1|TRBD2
CSASSSGSTDTQYF
TGCAGTGCCTCGTCTAGCGGGAGCACAGATACGCAGTATTTT
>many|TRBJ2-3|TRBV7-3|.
CASSQGTPPDTQYF
TGTGCCAGCAGCCAGGGGACTCCCCCAGATACGCAGTATTTT
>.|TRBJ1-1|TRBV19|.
CASSSDIWSEAFF
TGTGCCAGTAGTTCGGACATCTGGAGTGAAGCTTTCTTT
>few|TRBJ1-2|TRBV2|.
CASSLIRAGYTF
TGTGCCAGCAGCTTAATCAGGGCTGGCTACACCTTC
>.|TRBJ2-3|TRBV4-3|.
CASSRQWVGDTQYF
TGCGCCAGCAGCCGCCAGTGGGTTGGGGATACGCAGTATTTT
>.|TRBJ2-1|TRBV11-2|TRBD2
CASSLALAGSSYNEQFF
TGTGCCAGCAGCTTGGCGCTAGCGGGGAGCTCCTACAATGAGCAGTTCTTC
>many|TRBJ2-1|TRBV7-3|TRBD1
CASSFGQGRHEQFF
TGTGCCAGCAGCTTTGGACAGGGGCGGCATGAGCAGTTCTTC
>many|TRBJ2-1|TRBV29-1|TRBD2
CSVANLAGGDNEQFF
TGCAGCGTTGCCAATCTAGCGGGGGGGGACAATGAGCAGTTCTTC
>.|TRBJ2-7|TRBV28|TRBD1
CASSLPGQGAYEQYF
TGTGCCAGCAGTTTACCCGGACAGGGGGCCTACGAGCAGTACTTC
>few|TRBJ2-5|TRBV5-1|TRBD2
CASSPGLAEETQYF
TGCGCCAGCAGCCCGGGACTAGCGGAAGAGACCCAGTACTTC
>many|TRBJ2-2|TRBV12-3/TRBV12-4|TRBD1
CASSLPQGAYTGELFF
TGTGCCAGCAGTTTACCGCAGGGGGCTTACACCGGGGAGCTGTTTTTT
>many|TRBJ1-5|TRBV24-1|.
CATSEAGGLGGQPQHF
TGTGCCACCAGTGAAGCAGGCGGACTGGGCGGACAGCCCCAGCATTTT
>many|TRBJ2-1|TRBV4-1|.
CASSQDLGGTLYNEQFF
TGCGCCAGCAGCCAAGATCTTGGAGGGACTCTCTACAATGAGCAGTTCTTC
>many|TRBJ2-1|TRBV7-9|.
CASRDGPKQFEQFF
TGTGCCAGCAGAGATGGACCCAAACAATTTGAGCAGTTCTTC
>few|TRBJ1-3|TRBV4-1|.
CASSGTGPRNTIYF
TGCGCCAGCAGCGGAACCGGGCCGCGAAACACCATATATTTT
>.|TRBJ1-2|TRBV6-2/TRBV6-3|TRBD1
CASTDARQGGYGYTF
TGTGCCAGCACCGATGCGAGACAGGGCGGCTATGGCTACACCTTC
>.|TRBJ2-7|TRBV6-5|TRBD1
CASRSGQSSYEQYF
TGTGCCAGCAGGTCGGGACAGAGCTCCTACGAGCAGTACTTC
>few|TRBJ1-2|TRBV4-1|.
CASSLGGATNYGYTF
TGCGCCAGCAGCCTAGGGGGAGCGACTAACTATGGCTACACCTTC
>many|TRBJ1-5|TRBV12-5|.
CASGLADDEVQPQHF
TGTGCTAGTGGTTTGGCAGACGATGAGGTTCAGCCCCAGCATTTT
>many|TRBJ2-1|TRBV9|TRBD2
CASSAGSGGASNEQFF
TGTGCCAGCAGCGCGGGAAGCGGGGGGGCCTCCAATGAGCAGTTCTTC
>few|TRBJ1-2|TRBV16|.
CASTELLGYGYTF
TGTGCCAGCACAGAACTGCTGGGCTATGGCTACACCTTC